This entry lists 27 T cell receptor beta chains sequenced from one sample in a study of shared clonotypes between healthy human individuals. Only in-frame clones appear in the TCRdb table, and some are missing; sequencing was by immunoSEQ multiplex PCR. The sample yields hundreds of thousands of clones, around two thirds seen once. Sequencing input: memory CD4+ T cells sorted from blood. The subset is: CD45RA-negative fraction. The receptor source for this set is a woman aged 25 to 39 in good health.

The rearrangement joins TRBV19 to TRBJ1-3; D uncertain. The CDR3 runs to 13 residues. Germline V gene sequence: CDR1 LNHDA, CDR2 SQIVND (reference sequence). Trimming removed 7 bases at V and 0 bases at J, with 7 bases between. The CDR3 DNA sequence: TGTGCCAGTACACCAATCTCTGGAAACACCATATATTTT. Translated: CASTPISGNTIYF.

The V and J genes are TRBV2 and TRBJ2-3; D is possibly TRBD2 (5 bases). The germline V and J ends were trimmed by 8 bases and 0 bases, with 15 bases remaining between them. The germline CDR1 and CDR2 sequences are SNHLY and FYNNEI. This CDR3 contains 15 residues. In nucleotides, the CDR3 is TGTGCCAGCTCTCTTGGTGGCGGGAGCACAGATACGCAGTATTTT. Translated: CASSLGGGSTDTQYF.

This sequence joins TRBV18 and TRBJ2-7, with TRBD1 matching 9 bases. V shed 3 bases, J shed 0 bases, and the junction held 3 bases outside the gene matches. The CDR3 totals 15 residues. Germline V gene data show CDR1 as KGHSH and CDR2 as LQKENI. For the CDR3, the DNA is TGTGCCAGCTCACCTGGGGGACAGGGCTCCTACGAGCAGTACTTC. Its protein product is CASSPGGQGSYEQYF.

The chain uses TRBV6-1 and TRBJ2-7; D gene unclear. This CDR3 has 13 amino acids. V was pared by 6 bases and J by 3 bases, with 12 bases between. CDR1 and CDR2 from the germline V gene are MNHNS and SASEGT. The CDR3 nucleotides are TGTGCCAGCAGCAGGACGGGCTACTACGAGCAGTACTTC. Translation gives CASSRTGYYEQYF.

The J gene is TRBJ2-2, the V gene TRBV5-4, with 8 bases lining up with TRBD2. V lost 1 base and J lost 4; bases outside the gene matches: 6. CDR3 length equals 16 residues. Germline V gene sequence: CDR1 SGHNT, CDR2 YYREEE (reference sequence). CDR3 in amino acids: CASSLNPAGATGELFF. CDR3 sequence (DNA): TGTGCCAGCAGCTTGAACCCAGCGGGAGCCACCGGGGAGCTGTTTTTT.

J is TRBJ2-7 and V is TRBV28; 12 bases map to TRBD2. V lost 6 bases, J lost 7 bases, and 7 bases stayed unmatched. The germline V gene encodes CDR1 MDHEN and CDR2 SYDVKM. This CDR3 contains 14 residues. As DNA, the CDR3 is TGTGCCAGCAGGCGACTAGCGGGAGTTGGTGAGCAGTACTTC. This codes for CASRRLAGVGEQYF.

The CDR3 is CASSVVGENYGYTF. The DNA of the CDR3 is TGTGCCAGCAGCGTAGTCGGGGAAAACTATGGCTACACCTTC. The rearrangement joins TRBV9 to TRBJ1-2; no firm D call. The germline V gene encodes CDR1 SGDLS and CDR2 YYNGEE. The V and J ends lost 0 bases and 2 bases respectively, with 8 bases between them. There are 14 residues in the CDR3.

The chain recombines TRBV30 with TRBJ1-5, with D unclear. The germline gives CDR1 GTSNPN, CDR2 SVGIG (reference sequence). The V and J ends lost 0 bases and 2 bases respectively, with 17 bases between them. The CDR3 is 17 amino acids. Here the CDR3 reads CAWSVRLATDGNQPQHF. The CDR3 DNA follows: TGTGCCTGGAGTGTACGTCTCGCGACTGACGGCAATCAGCCCCAGCATTTT.

The rearrangement uses TRBV15 and TRBJ2-1; TRBD2 matches 7 bases. This CDR3 comprises 16 residues. V lost 0 bases and J lost 6; bases outside the gene matches: 8. Germline CDR1 is LNHNV and CDR2 is YYDKDF (reference sequence). The CDR3 DNA sequence: TGTGCCACCAGCAGAGAGTGGGGAGCGGGACGCAATGAGCAGTTCTTC. Protein sequence: CATSREWGAGRNEQFF.

This clone has just a few counts. This sequence joins TRBV6-5 and TRBJ1-2; TRBD1 matches at 7 bases. The CDR3 contains 14 residues. Germline CDR1 is MNHEY and CDR2 is SVGAGI. J was trimmed by 7 bases and V by 4 bases; bases with no gene match: 9. CDR3 residues: CASSFSTGLGGYTF. The CDR3 DNA reads as TGTGCCAGCAGTTTTTCGACAGGGTTGGGTGGCTACACCTTC.

This clone was seen only a few times. The chain recombines TRBV30 with TRBJ1-6, with D maybe TRBD1 (5 bases). Germline assignment: CDR1 GTSNPN and CDR2 SVGIG (reference sequence). This CDR3 has 14 residues. Deletions cut 5 bases from V and 1 base from J, with 9 bases between. CDR3 nucleotides: TGTGCCTGGGGGGGACTATCCTATAATTCACCCCTCCACTTT. Its translation is CAWGGLSYNSPLHF.

The chain links TRBV2 to TRBJ2-7, with a tentative D call TRBD1 (6 bases). V was pared by 7 bases and J by 0 bases, with 13 bases between. Looked up from germline, CDR1 is SNHLY and CDR2 is FYNNEI. This CDR3 is built from 14 residues. The CDR3 DNA is TGTGCCAGCAAACGGACAGACAGCTCCTACGAGCAGTACTTC. Residues: CASKRTDSSYEQYF.

This chain connects TRBV28 to TRBJ1-5; D not certain. The CDR3 is 13 residues long. V lost 1 base, J lost 6 bases, and 7 bases lay in between. Germline V gene sequence: CDR1 MDHEN, CDR2 SYDVKM. The CDR3 DNA reads as TGTGCCAGCAGTTTATTTAACGGTCAGCCCCAGCATTTT. This gives the protein CASSLFNGQPQHF.

Only a few counts were recorded for this clone. The rearrangement uses TRBV28 and TRBJ2-1; D not resolved. Trimming took off 6 bases at V and 7 bases at J, with 16 bases between the two ends. CDR1 is MDHEN and CDR2 is SYDVKM in the germline V gene. This CDR3 comprises 14 residues. In nucleotides, the CDR3 is TGTGCCAGCAGCCTGCGCACACCCACGAATGAGCAGTTCTTC. Translated: CASSLRTPTNEQFF. The whole variable domain, remainder taken from reference TRBV28 and TRBJ2-1, is DVKVTQSSRYLVKRTGEKVFLECVQDMDHENMFWYRQDPGLGLRLIYFSYDVKMKEKGDIPEGYSVSREKKERFSLILESASTNQTSMYLCASSLRTPTNEQFFGPGTRLTVL.

This clone was observed a single time. This chain joins TRBV28 and TRBJ1-5, with D hard to call. CDR1 is MDHEN and CDR2 is SYDVKM in the germline V gene. This CDR3 has 12 residues. With 10 bases removed from V and 4 bases from J, the gap between germline ends came to 11 bases. CDR3 DNA sequence: TGTGCCACGAGACCGGTAAATCAGCCCCAGCATTTT. It codes for CATRPVNQPQHF.

This chain links TRBV2 with TRBJ2-3, with D hard to call. In germline, CDR1 is SNHLY, CDR2 FYNNEI. V was trimmed by 10 bases and J by 0 bases, leaving 17 bases between them. The CDR3 consists of 15 residues. The CDR3 sequence is CAKIPLEISTDTQYF. The DNA for the CDR3 is TGTGCCAAAATACCCCTAGAGATTAGCACAGATACGCAGTATTTT.

CDR3: CSVRLAAGATGELFF. The CDR3 bases are TGCAGCGTTAGGTTAGCGGCGGGGGCTACCGGGGAGCTGTTTTTT. V gene TRBV29-1 combines with J gene TRBJ2-2; the D gene is possibly TRBD2 (7 bases). V was clipped by 5 bases and J by 5 bases, with 18 bases between them. The CDR3 length is 15 residues. In germline, CDR1 is SQVTM, CDR2 ANQGSEA.

The rearrangement uses TRBV5-6 and TRBJ2-1; 10 nucleotides match TRBD2. This CDR3 comprises 15 residues. V lost 3 bases, J lost 7 bases, and 7 bases stayed unmatched. Germline CDR1 reads SGHDT; CDR2 reads YYEEEE. Written as DNA, the CDR3 is TGTGCCAGCAGCTACCGGACTAGCGGTGGTAATGAGCAGTTCTTC. Translating it yields CASSYRTSGGNEQFF. Complete variable domain (other parts from reference TRBV5-6 and TRBJ2-1): DAGVTQSPTHLIKTRGQQVTLRCSPKSGHDTVSWYQQALGQGPQFIFQYYEEEERQRGNFPDRFSGHQFPNYSSELNVNALLLGDSALYLCASSYRTSGGNEQFFGPGTRLTVL.

This clone was seen a few times. The rearrangement links TRBV19 to TRBJ2-5, with D perhaps matching TRBD1 or TRBD2 (6 bases each). Germline V CDR1 and CDR2: LNHDA, SQIVND (reference sequence). V was pared by 4 bases and J by 5 bases, with 14 bases between. The CDR3 extends over 14 amino acids. The CDR3 bases are TGTGCCAGTAGTACAAGAAGGGGGAGGGAGACCCAGTACTTC. It specifies CASSTRRGRETQYF.

The sample holds one count of this clone. The chain combines TRBV10-2 with TRBJ2-2; 8 bases agree with TRBD2. J gave up 4 bases and V 5 bases, and 6 bases lay outside the gene matches. This CDR3 has 15 amino acids. The germline V gene has CDR1 WSHSY and CDR2 SAAADI. CDR3 coding DNA: TGCGCCAGCAGTTTACAAGCGGGAGTCACCGGGGAGCTGTTTTTT. Amino acid sequence: CASSLQAGVTGELFF.

V usage is TRBV6-1 and J usage is TRBJ1-1; TRBD1 agrees at 8 bases. J lost 8 bases, V lost 6 bases, and 5 bases had no gene match. Per germline, CDR1 MNHNS and CDR2 SASEGT. The CDR3 totals 12 residues. The CDR3 region is CASSFDRGEAFF. The DNA of the CDR3 is TGTGCCAGCAGCTTCGACAGGGGAGAAGCTTTCTTT.

The chain couples TRBV6-5 to TRBJ2-5; possibly TRBD1 or TRBD2 for D (6 bases each). V was clipped by 4 bases and J by 7 bases, with 13 bases between them. The CDR3 runs 13 residues. Germline values: CDR1 MNHEY, CDR2 SVGAGI. The DNA of the CDR3 is TGTGCCAGCAGTTTAGGGGGGCGGGGGACCCAGTACTTC. It codes for CASSLGGRGTQYF.

V usage is TRBV28 and J usage is TRBJ2-1; the match to TRBD2 covers 12 bases. CDR3 length: 17 amino acids. Trimming at V came to 2 bases and at J to 5 bases, leaving 7 bases not matched to a gene. Looked up from germline, CDR1 is MDHEN and CDR2 is SYDVKM. CDR3 in DNA: TGTGCCAGCAGTTTAGTGTCTAGCGGGAGGGCCCACAATGAGCAGTTCTTC. Translated: CASSLVSSGRAHNEQFF.

The chain joins TRBV7-9 to TRBJ2-1; the D gene could be TRBD1 or TRBD2 (7 bases each). CDR1 is SEHNR, CDR2 FQNEAQ, per germline (reference sequence). V lost 7 bases, J lost 9 bases, and 25 bases lay in between. This CDR3 comprises 16 residues. CDR3 sequence (DNA): TGTGCCAGCATCCCTGTGGGGCAGGGGGGGCGCGGTGAGCAGTTCTTC. This encodes CASIPVGQGGRGEQFF.

The chain links TRBV2 to TRBJ2-2, with TRBD1 as a possible D gene (5 bases). Between the trimmed V and J ends, which lost 8 bases and 6 bases, there was a span of 16 bases. There are 14 residues in the CDR3. CDR1 SNHLY and CDR2 FYNNEI come from the germline V gene. CDR3 coding DNA: TGTGCCAGCGAGCAAAGGGGCAAGTCCGGGGAGCTGTTTTTT. It is translated as CASEQRGKSGELFF.

This chain joins TRBV5-6 and TRBJ2-7; D might be TRBD2 (5 bases). V was pared by 2 bases and J by 5 bases, with 11 bases between. Looked up from germline, CDR1 is SGHDT and CDR2 is YYEEEE. This CDR3 contains 13 residues. CDR3 sequence: CASSLADRNEQYF. CDR3 bases: TGTGCCAGCAGCTTAGCGGACCGGAACGAGCAGTACTTC.

The rearrangement uses TRBV15 and TRBJ1-4; 9 bases fit TRBD1. The CDR3 runs 17 residues. Trimming took 0 bases from V and 7 from J; bases not matched to a gene: 9. CDR1 is LNHNV, CDR2 YYDKDF, per germline (reference sequence). Written as DNA, the CDR3 is TGTGCCACCAGCAGAGATCTAGGGACAGGGATGACTGAAAAACTGTTTTTT. Its protein is CATSRDLGTGMTEKLFF.